This TCR beta chain was sequenced for a study of blood T cell repertoires in COVID-19 (dated by TCRdb to 2020 to 2022). Looking at the study overall: Samples from collaborators originated in the United States, Italy and Spain and spanned both the acute and convalescent phases of COVID-19. The material from the prospective study consisted of cDNA or gDNA derived from T cells, B-cell-depleted T cells, or PBMCs. Deeply sampled blood TCRbeta repertoires from subjects exposed to, actively infected with, or recovered from COVID-19 were included in the dataset. A freely available public database, intended as a resource for researchers studying the immune response to SARS-CoV-2, is where the repertoires were released. The samples were drawn from the first 160 participants of the ongoing ImmuneRACE study and from about 1,200 subjects provided by 6 global collaborators. Sample metadata almost always included a de-identified subject ID, COVID-19 status, age in years and sex. HLA class I and class II types, where available, came from metadata supplied by the sample provider rather than from assay-based typing. Overall results and qualifications from the work: The amount of clinical and demographic metadata varied by source and participant and was provided uncurated.

Concerning this clone: It lacks a known antigen. Qualities for individual bases were not recorded, and no much larger clone is one base off.

The CDR3 runs 16 amino acids, cysteine and phenylalanine included. The only DNA kept is the CDR3, 48 bases in frame from the first base. The junction shows trimming of 3 bases on V and 7 bases on J, and the gene matches do not reach 10 bases of it. Sequences KGHSH (CDR1) and LQKENI (CDR2) are obtained from the germline V gene. The immunoSEQ Assay, a bias-controlled multiplex PCR, was used to amplify TCRbeta CDR3 regions from genomic DNA. In the source study's methods: The number of nucleated cells in each sample was estimated from the amplification of reference gene primers within the assay. Sequence reads were collapsed and filtered to measure the absolute abundance of every unique TCRbeta CDR3 rearrangement. Productive Simpson clonality was computed per sample as the square root of Simpson's diversity index over productive rearrangements. In its TCRdb copy, this immuneACCESS table keeps in-frame sequences only and misses some clones. Where compared with another copy, unresolved V genes explain less than half of these, and the others have no known cause. V, J and clone size reflect that table, while D and trimming were determined from the DNA. A total of just over 80,000 clones appear in this sample, about 86% of them only once. Around 43% of the sample comes from the top ten.

Each collaborating institution followed its own protocols to collect whole blood in K2EDTA tubes. For TCRbeta analysis, collaborator samples were shipped as frozen whole blood, as isolated PBMCs, or as DNA extracted from either sample type. The origin of this receptor is an older man with acute or convalescent COVID-19. This receptor chain uses TRBV18 and TRBJ1-2; 11 bases in the junction line up with TRBD1. What was sequenced was peripheral blood. The nucleotide sequence is given as TGTGCCAGCTCACCGGTGGACAGGGGGCGCGGTTTTGGCTACACCTTC. Its translation reads: CASSPVDRGRGFGYTF.